Listed below are T cell receptor beta chains from one sample, sequenced in a study of molecular identifiers for immune sequencing clone quantification. One entry per CDR3 protein, called by TCRdb with MiXCR from the PCR reads. The profile shows more than 450,000 distinct CDR3 sequences, less than 30% of them singletons. The specimen was naive CD8+ T cells from blood, with Jurkat cell RNA spiked in. The receptors here all came from a human donor in good health. Some libraries in this study had Jurkat cell RNA spiked in. CDR3s include the opening cysteine and the closing phenylalanine or tryptophan. The D gene is left open where the match is weak. Size tells how often a clone was seen (once, few, many) or the class of an expanded clone, and some rows leave it out.

J gene: TRBJ2-1
clone size: NA
V gene: TRBV4-3
D gene: NA
CDR3 protein: CASSQADSSYNEQFF
CDR3 DNA: TGCGCCAGCAGCCAAGCGGACAGCTCCTACAATGAGCAGTTCTTC

J gene: TRBJ2-7
clone size: NA
V gene: TRBV27
D gene: NA
CDR3 protein: CASSLGAGVGYEQYF
CDR3 DNA: TGTGCCAGCAGTTTAGGGGCAGGGGTGGGGTACGAGCAGTACTTC

J gene: TRBJ2-1
clone size: few
V gene: TRBV13
D gene: NA
CDR3 protein: CASSLTDSSYNEQFF
CDR3 DNA: TGTGCCAGCAGCTTAACGGACAGCTCCTACAATGAGCAGTTCTTC

J gene: TRBJ2-3
clone size: many
V gene: TRBV9
D gene: TRBD2
CDR3 protein: CASSLPLAGESTDTQYF
CDR3 DNA: TGTGCCAGCAGCCTTCCACTAGCGGGGGAAAGCACAGATACGCAGTATTTT

J gene: TRBJ2-1
clone size: few
V gene: TRBV24-1
D gene: NA
CDR3 protein: CATSVIDRNTYNEQFF
CDR3 DNA: TGTGCCACCAGTGTTATCGACAGAAATACCTACAATGAGCAGTTCTTC

J gene: TRBJ1-1
clone size: few
V gene: TRBV27
D gene: NA
CDR3 protein: CASISQGRATEAFF
CDR3 DNA: TGTGCCAGCATTTCTCAGGGGCGTGCGACTGAAGCTTTCTTT

J gene: TRBJ2-5
clone size: NA
V gene: TRBV5-1
D gene: TRBD2
CDR3 protein: CASSFAGEETQHF
CDR3 DNA: TGCGCCAGCAGCTTCGCGGGGGAAGAGACCCAGCACTTC

J gene: TRBJ2-7
clone size: NA
V gene: TRBV5-6
D gene: NA
CDR3 protein: CASSWTSSYEQYF
CDR3 DNA: TGTGCCAGCAGCTGGACGAGCTCCTACGAGCAGTACTTC

J gene: TRBJ2-7
clone size: many
V gene: TRBV6-7
D gene: NA
CDR3 protein: CASSPRTPSSYEQYF
CDR3 DNA: TGTGCCAGCAGTCCGCGGACACCTTCCTCCTACGAGCAGTACTTC

J gene: TRBJ2-4
clone size: few
V gene: TRBV30
D gene: NA
CDR3 protein: CAWDTGNIQYF
CDR3 DNA: TGTGCCTGGGATACAGGAAACATTCAGTACTTC

J gene: TRBJ1-1
clone size: many
V gene: TRBV4-2
D gene: NA
CDR3 protein: CASSQGQANTEAFF
CDR3 DNA: TGTGCCAGCAGCCAAGGACAGGCGAACACTGAAGCTTTCTTT

J gene: TRBJ2-3
clone size: NA
V gene: TRBV4-3
D gene: TRBD2
CDR3 protein: CASRAGVYSSTDTQYF
CDR3 DNA: TGCGCCAGCAGAGCGGGGGTATACTCTAGCACAGATACGCAGTATTTT

J gene: TRBJ1-5
clone size: few
V gene: TRBV7-6
D gene: NA
CDR3 protein: CASSPGTAPEHQHF
CDR3 DNA: TGTGCCAGCAGCCCCGGGACGGCTCCTGAACACCAGCATTTT

J gene: TRBJ1-5
clone size: NA
V gene: TRBV20-1
D gene: NA
CDR3 protein: CSARSRKPQHF
CDR3 DNA: TGCAGTGCGCGGTCGCGGAAGCCCCAGCATTTT

J gene: TRBJ2-7
clone size: NA
V gene: TRBV5-6
D gene: TRBD1
CDR3 protein: CASSLIGLDRGLYEQYF
CDR3 DNA: TGTGCCAGCAGCTTAATAGGCCTGGACAGGGGACTCTACGAGCAGTACTTC

J gene: TRBJ2-7
clone size: NA
V gene: TRBV27
D gene: TRBD2
CDR3 protein: CASSEWASGSIEQYF
CDR3 DNA: TGTGCCAGCAGTGAATGGGCTAGCGGGAGTATTGAGCAGTACTTC

J gene: TRBJ2-3
clone size: NA
V gene: TRBV7-9
D gene: NA
CDR3 protein: CASSFQSGPDTQYF
CDR3 DNA: TGTGCCAGCAGCTTCCAGTCTGGTCCAGATACGCAGTATTTT

J gene: TRBJ1-5
clone size: many
V gene: TRBV20-1
D gene: NA
CDR3 protein: CSARDSNQPQHF
CDR3 DNA: TGCAGTGCTAGAGATAGCAATCAGCCCCAGCATTTT

J gene: TRBJ2-7
clone size: few
V gene: TRBV11-1
D gene: NA
CDR3 protein: CASSLARGYPYEQYF
CDR3 DNA: TGTGCCAGCAGCTTAGCACGGGGGTACCCCTACGAGCAGTACTTC

J gene: TRBJ2-7
clone size: NA
V gene: TRBV27
D gene: TRBD1
CDR3 protein: CASSFLWDREYEQYF
CDR3 DNA: TGTGCCAGCAGTTTCCTCTGGGACAGGGAGTACGAGCAGTACTTC

J gene: TRBJ1-5
clone size: few
V gene: TRBV12-5
D gene: TRBD1
CDR3 protein: CASGFKGARSEQPQHF
CDR3 DNA: TGTGCTAGTGGTTTCAAGGGGGCGCGGAGTGAGCAGCCCCAGCATTTT

J gene: TRBJ2-3
clone size: many
V gene: TRBV12-3/TRBV12-4
D gene: NA
CDR3 protein: CASSLLQGTDTQYF
CDR3 DNA: TGTGCCAGCAGTTTATTGCAGGGCACAGATACGCAGTATTTT

J gene: TRBJ1-1
clone size: NA
V gene: TRBV12-3/TRBV12-4
D gene: TRBD1
CDR3 protein: CASSGQANWAFF
CDR3 DNA: TGTGCCAGCAGCGGACAGGCAAACTGGGCTTTCTTT

J gene: TRBJ2-1
clone size: NA
V gene: TRBV7-9
D gene: TRBD2
CDR3 protein: CARRFAGVGLAGANAPFF
CDR3 DNA: TGTGCCCGCCGCTTCGCCGGGGTCGGTCTAGCGGGGGCCAATGCGCCGTTCTTC

J gene: TRBJ1-5
clone size: NA
V gene: TRBV12-3/TRBV12-4
D gene: NA
CDR3 protein: CASSLGVRNQPQHF
CDR3 DNA: TGTGCCAGCAGTTTAGGGGTACGGAATCAGCCCCAGCATTTT

J gene: TRBJ1-2
clone size: NA
V gene: TRBV28
D gene: NA
CDR3 protein: CASSPIGTDANYGYTF
CDR3 DNA: TGTGCCAGCAGTCCCATAGGGACGGATGCTAACTATGGCTACACCTTC

J gene: TRBJ2-3
clone size: many
V gene: TRBV5-1
D gene: NA
CDR3 protein: CASSLRGAGTDTQYF
CDR3 DNA: TGCGCCAGCAGCTTGAGGGGGGCTGGTACAGATACGCAGTATTTT

J gene: TRBJ2-5
clone size: NA
V gene: TRBV5-4
D gene: TRBD2
CDR3 protein: CASSSPAGGLETQYF
CDR3 DNA: TGTGCCAGCAGCAGTCCCGCGGGAGGGCTCGAGACTCAGTACTTC

J gene: TRBJ2-7
clone size: NA
V gene: TRBV4-1
D gene: NA
CDR3 protein: CASSQENRDSYEQYF
CDR3 DNA: TGCGCCAGCAGCCAAGAAAACAGGGACTCGTACGAGCAGTACTTC

J gene: TRBJ1-1
clone size: NA
V gene: TRBV19
D gene: NA
CDR3 protein: CASSVTGTEAFF
CDR3 DNA: TGTGCCAGTAGTGTTACGGGGACTGAAGCTTTCTTT

J gene: TRBJ2-3
clone size: many
V gene: TRBV24-1
D gene: NA
CDR3 protein: CATSDPSGTALGTDTQYF
CDR3 DNA: TGTGCCACCAGTGATCCCTCCGGGACCGCTCTAGGGACAGATACGCAGTATTTT

J gene: TRBJ2-5
clone size: NA
V gene: TRBV5-1
D gene: NA
CDR3 protein: CAGSLELSGIQETQYF
CDR3 DNA: TGCGCCGGCAGCTTGGAATTGTCAGGTATCCAAGAGACCCAGTACTTC

J gene: TRBJ1-6
clone size: few
V gene: TRBV4-1
D gene: TRBD1
CDR3 protein: CASSPSPGDRGHSPLHF
CDR3 DNA: TGCGCCAGCAGCCCATCGCCGGGGGACAGGGGGCATTCACCCCTCCACTTT

J gene: TRBJ1-6
clone size: few
V gene: TRBV19
D gene: NA
CDR3 protein: CASSPAMDSYNSPLHF
CDR3 DNA: TGTGCCAGTAGTCCAGCGATGGACTCCTATAATTCACCCCTCCACTTT

J gene: TRBJ1-1
clone size: few
V gene: TRBV19
D gene: TRBD1
CDR3 protein: CASTPPRGAVSPYMNTEAFF
CDR3 DNA: TGTGCCAGTACCCCCCCCAGGGGGGCCGTGAGTCCTTATATGAACACTGAAGCTTTCTTT

J gene: TRBJ1-1
clone size: many
V gene: TRBV20-1
D gene: NA
CDR3 protein: CSASGMNTEAFF
CDR3 DNA: TGCAGTGCTAGCGGGATGAACACTGAAGCTTTCTTT

J gene: TRBJ2-1
clone size: NA
V gene: TRBV5-1
D gene: NA
CDR3 protein: CASSLAVGAQYNEQFF
CDR3 DNA: TGCGCCAGCAGCTTGGCCGTGGGGGCCCAGTACAATGAGCAGTTCTTC

J gene: TRBJ1-6
clone size: NA
V gene: TRBV6-2/TRBV6-3
D gene: NA
CDR3 protein: CASSYWNNSPLHF
CDR3 DNA: TGTGCCAGCAGTTACTGGAATAATTCACCCCTCCACTTT

J gene: TRBJ1-2
clone size: NA
V gene: TRBV4-1
D gene: TRBD1
CDR3 protein: CASSQDGGGQGGYGYTF
CDR3 DNA: TGCGCCAGCAGCCAAGATGGTGGGGGACAGGGCGGCTATGGCTACACCTTC

J gene: TRBJ2-7
clone size: few
V gene: TRBV12-3/TRBV12-4
D gene: NA
CDR3 protein: CASSFVNYEQYF
CDR3 DNA: TGTGCCAGCAGTTTCGTTAACTACGAGCAGTACTTC

J gene: TRBJ2-7
clone size: NA
V gene: TRBV5-6
D gene: NA
CDR3 protein: CASSLYEGSEQYF
CDR3 DNA: TGTGCCAGCAGCTTGTACGAGGGAAGCGAGCAGTACTTC

J gene: TRBJ1-1
clone size: few
V gene: TRBV12-3/TRBV12-4
D gene: NA
CDR3 protein: CASSPQWVREAFF
CDR3 DNA: TGTGCCAGCAGTCCTCAGTGGGTTCGGGAGGCTTTCTTT

J gene: TRBJ1-2
clone size: few
V gene: TRBV13
D gene: NA
CDR3 protein: CASSPGEGNYGYTF
CDR3 DNA: TGTGCCAGCAGCCCTGGAGAAGGGAACTATGGCTACACCTTC

J gene: TRBJ2-3
clone size: NA
V gene: TRBV6-1
D gene: NA
CDR3 protein: CASSDEVVGTDTQYF
CDR3 DNA: TGTGCCAGCAGTGATGAGGTGGTCGGCACAGATACGCAGTATTTT

J gene: TRBJ2-2
clone size: once
V gene: TRBV20-1
D gene: TRBD2
CDR3 protein: CSARAGLAVPPFPSNTGELVF
CDR3 DNA: TGCAGTGCTAGAGCCGGACTAGCGGTACCTCCATTCCCATCGAACACCGGGGAGCTGGTTTTT

J gene: TRBJ2-3
clone size: NA
V gene: TRBV6-5
D gene: NA
CDR3 protein: CTSSYSLTADTQYF
CDR3 DNA: TGTACCAGCAGTTACTCGCTAACAGCAGATACGCAGTATTTT

J gene: TRBJ1-3
clone size: NA
V gene: TRBV9
D gene: NA
CDR3 protein: CASSPMSTSGNTIYF
CDR3 DNA: TGTGCCAGCAGCCCGATGTCTACTTCTGGAAACACCATATATTTT

J gene: TRBJ2-7
clone size: few
V gene: TRBV7-6
D gene: TRBD2
CDR3 protein: CASSPPTSGWEEQYF
CDR3 DNA: TGTGCCAGCAGCCCCCCGACTAGCGGGTGGGAGGAGCAGTACTTC

J gene: TRBJ2-1
clone size: few
V gene: TRBV15
D gene: NA
CDR3 protein: CATSLTGLKYNEQFF
CDR3 DNA: TGTGCCACCAGTCTCACCGGCCTAAAATACAATGAGCAGTTCTTC

J gene: TRBJ2-7
clone size: few
V gene: TRBV4-1
D gene: TRBD2
CDR3 protein: CASSPEGLYEQYF
CDR3 DNA: TGCGCCAGCAGCCCAGAGGGACTATACGAGCAGTACTTC

J gene: TRBJ2-3
clone size: NA
V gene: TRBV4-1
D gene: NA
CDR3 protein: CASSQDPSIAGSQYF
CDR3 DNA: TGCGCCAGCAGCCAAGATCCCAGCATCGCAGGGTCGCAGTATTTT

J gene: TRBJ2-2
clone size: NA
V gene: TRBV19
D gene: TRBD1
CDR3 protein: CASSARQGNTGELFF
CDR3 DNA: TGTGCCAGTAGTGCGAGACAGGGGAACACCGGGGAGCTGTTTTTT